The 3 T cell receptor beta chains below come from one sample, sequenced in a study of early stage breast cancer tumors. Sequenced by immunoSEQ multiplex PCR; TCRdb stores in-frame clones only, minus some. The repertoire holds about 72,000 clones, with approximately 79% as singletons. Sequenced sample: blood. The source of these receptors is a person in their sixties or seventies with breast cancer.

The V and J genes are TRBV14 and TRBJ2-7; perhaps TRBD2 as D (7 bases). Trimming pared 4 bases from V and 5 bases from J, leaving 12 bases between. The CDR3 is 13 amino acids. Per the germline V gene, CDR1 is SGHDN and CDR2 is FVKESK. CDR3: CASSPTGGHEQYF. The CDR3 DNA sequence: TGTGCCAGCAGCCCGACGGGGGGCCACGAGCAGTACTTC. Based on the CDR3 plus reference TRBV14 and TRBJ2-7, the full variable domain is EAGVTQFPSHSVIEKGQTVTLRCDPISGHDNLYWYRRVMGKEIKFLLHFVKESKQDESGMPNNRFLAERTGGTYSTLKVQPAELEDSGVYFCASSPTGGHEQYFGPGTRLTVT.

V gene TRBV5-1 combines with J gene TRBJ1-1, with TRBD1 matching over 11 bases. This CDR3 has 19 amino acids. The germline CDR1 and CDR2 sequences are SGHRS and YFSETQ. The V gene end was trimmed by 1 base and the J gene end by 3 bases; junction bases not matched to a gene: 14. CDR3 region: CASSLRSRTGGDYYTEAFF. The CDR3 coding sequence is TGCGCCAGCAGCTTGAGGTCCCGGACAGGGGGCGATTACTACACTGAAGCTTTCTTT.

The chain recombines TRBV18 with TRBJ2-1, with 8 bases aligning to TRBD2. Germline-derived CDR1 and CDR2 are KGHSH and LQKENI. This CDR3 comprises 16 residues. V shed 2 bases, J shed 4 bases, and the junction held 7 bases outside the gene matches. This CDR3 reads CASSPGLAGPYNEQFF. CDR3 in DNA: TGTGCCAGCTCACCAGGGCTAGCGGGCCCTTACAATGAGCAGTTCTTC.